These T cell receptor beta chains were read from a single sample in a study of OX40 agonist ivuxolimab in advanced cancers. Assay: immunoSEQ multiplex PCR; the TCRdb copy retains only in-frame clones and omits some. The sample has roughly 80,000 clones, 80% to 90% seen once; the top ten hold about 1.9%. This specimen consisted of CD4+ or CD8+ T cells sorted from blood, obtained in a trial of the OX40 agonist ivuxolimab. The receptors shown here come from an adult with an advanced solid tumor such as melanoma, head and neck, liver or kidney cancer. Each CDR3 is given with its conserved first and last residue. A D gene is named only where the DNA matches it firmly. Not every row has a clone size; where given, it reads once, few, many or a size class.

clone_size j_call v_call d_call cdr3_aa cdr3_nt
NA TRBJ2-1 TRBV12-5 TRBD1 CASGLVPTGGYNEQFF TGTGCTAGTGGTTTGGTACCCACAGGGGGCTACAATGAGCAGTTCTTC
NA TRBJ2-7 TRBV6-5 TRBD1 CASRPGQAKYEQYF TGTGCCAGCAGACCCGGACAGGCCAAATACGAGCAGTACTTC
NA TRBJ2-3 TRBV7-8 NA CASSLLGGGDTQYF TGTGCCAGCAGCTTACTAGGGGGGGGAGATACGCAGTATTTT
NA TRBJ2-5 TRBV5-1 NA CASSLGSPGMETQYF TGCGCCAGCAGCTTGGGGTCACCAGGGATGGAGACCCAGTACTTC
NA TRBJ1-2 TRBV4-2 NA CASSQDGIGGNYGYTF TGTGCCAGCAGCCAAGATGGGATTGGAGGTAACTATGGCTACACCTTC
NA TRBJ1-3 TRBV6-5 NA CASSYSRTLVGNTIYF TGTGCCAGCAGTTACTCGAGAACTCTTGTGGGAAACACCATATATTTT
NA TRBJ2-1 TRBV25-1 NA CASSDNSHFNEQFF TGTGCCAGCAGTGATAACTCGCATTTTAATGAGCAGTTCTTC
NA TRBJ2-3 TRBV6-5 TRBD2 CASRPSGADTDTQYF TGTGCCAGCCGACCTAGCGGAGCCGACACAGATACGCAGTATTTT
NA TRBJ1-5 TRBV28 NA CASSLVGRRQPQHF TGTGCCAGCAGTTTGGTTGGCAGGCGGCAGCCCCAGCATTTT
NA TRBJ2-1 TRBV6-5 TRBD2 CASSYGAGGTYNEQFF TGTGCCAGCAGTTACGGGGCGGGGGGCACCTACAATGAGCAGTTCTTC
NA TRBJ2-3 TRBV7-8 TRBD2 CASSPRTSGTTDTQYF TGTGCCAGCAGCCCCCGGACTAGCGGCACCACAGATACGCAGTATTTT
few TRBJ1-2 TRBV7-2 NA CASSIDSRGYTF TGTGCCAGCAGCATCGACAGTAGAGGCTACACCTTC
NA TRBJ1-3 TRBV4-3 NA CASSSSGLVSGNTIYF TGCGCCAGCAGCTCTTCCGGACTGGTCTCTGGAAACACCATATATTTT
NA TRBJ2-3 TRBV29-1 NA CSALGSSRGSTDTQYF TGCAGCGCCTTAGGGTCCTCCAGGGGAAGCACAGATACGCAGTATTTT
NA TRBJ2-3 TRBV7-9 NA CASSFYRTTTDTQYF TGTGCCAGCAGCTTCTACAGGACTACCACAGATACGCAGTATTTT
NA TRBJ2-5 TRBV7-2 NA CASSSGAVQETQYF TGTGCCAGCAGCTCCGGAGCGGTCCAAGAGACCCAGTACTTC
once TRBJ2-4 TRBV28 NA CASSRGGTKNIQYF TGTGCCAGCAGTAGGGGGGGGACCAAAAACATTCAGTACTTC
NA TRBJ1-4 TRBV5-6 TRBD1 CASSLGQGALNEKLFF TGTGCCAGCAGCTTGGGACAGGGGGCACTGAACGAAAAACTGTTTTTT
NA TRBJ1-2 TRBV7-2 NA CASNIGVGGVGYTF TGTGCCAGCAACATCGGAGTGGGTGGGGTCGGCTACACCTTC
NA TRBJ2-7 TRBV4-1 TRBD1 CASSHDRGRSYEQYF TGCGCCAGCAGCCACGACAGGGGAAGGTCCTACGAGCAGTACTTC
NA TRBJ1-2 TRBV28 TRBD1 CASSPSTGGYTF TGTGCCAGCAGTCCATCGACAGGGGGCTACACCTTC